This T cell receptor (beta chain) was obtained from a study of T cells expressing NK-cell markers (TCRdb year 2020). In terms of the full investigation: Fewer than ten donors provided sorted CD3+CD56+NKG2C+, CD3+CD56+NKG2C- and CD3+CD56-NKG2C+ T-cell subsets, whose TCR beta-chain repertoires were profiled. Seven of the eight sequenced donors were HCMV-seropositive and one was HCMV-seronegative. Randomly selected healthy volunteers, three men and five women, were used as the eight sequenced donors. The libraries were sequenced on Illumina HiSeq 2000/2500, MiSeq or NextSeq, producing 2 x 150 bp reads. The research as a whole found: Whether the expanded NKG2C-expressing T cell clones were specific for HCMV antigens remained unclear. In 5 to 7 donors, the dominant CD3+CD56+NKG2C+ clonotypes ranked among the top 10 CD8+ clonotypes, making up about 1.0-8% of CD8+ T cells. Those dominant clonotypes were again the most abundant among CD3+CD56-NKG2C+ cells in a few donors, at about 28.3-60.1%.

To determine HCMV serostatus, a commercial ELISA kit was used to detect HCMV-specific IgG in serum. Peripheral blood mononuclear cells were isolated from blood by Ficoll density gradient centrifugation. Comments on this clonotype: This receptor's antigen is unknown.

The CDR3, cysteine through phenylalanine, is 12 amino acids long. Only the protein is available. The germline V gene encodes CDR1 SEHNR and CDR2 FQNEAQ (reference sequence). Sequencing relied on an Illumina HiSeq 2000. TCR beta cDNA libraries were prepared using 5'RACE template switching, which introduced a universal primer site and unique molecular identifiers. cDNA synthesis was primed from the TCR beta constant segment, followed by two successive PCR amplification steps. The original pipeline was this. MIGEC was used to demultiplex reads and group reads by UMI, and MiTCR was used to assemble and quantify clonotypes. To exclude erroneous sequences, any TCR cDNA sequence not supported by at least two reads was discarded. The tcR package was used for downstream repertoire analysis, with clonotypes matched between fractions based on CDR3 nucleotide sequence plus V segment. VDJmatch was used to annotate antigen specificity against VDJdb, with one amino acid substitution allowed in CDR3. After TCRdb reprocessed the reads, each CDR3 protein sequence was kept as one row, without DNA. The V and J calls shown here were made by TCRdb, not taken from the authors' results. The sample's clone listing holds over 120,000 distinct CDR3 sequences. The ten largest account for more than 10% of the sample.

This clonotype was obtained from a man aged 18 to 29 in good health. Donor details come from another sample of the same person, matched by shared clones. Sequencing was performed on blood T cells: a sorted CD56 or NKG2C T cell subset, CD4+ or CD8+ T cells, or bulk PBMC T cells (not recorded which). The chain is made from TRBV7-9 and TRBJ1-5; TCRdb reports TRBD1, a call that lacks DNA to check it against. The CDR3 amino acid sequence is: CASSPGQEPQHF. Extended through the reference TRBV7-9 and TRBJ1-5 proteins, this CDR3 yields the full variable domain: DTGVSQNPRHKITKRGQNVTFRCDPISEHNRLYWYRQTLGQGPEFLTYFQNEAQLEKSRLLSDRFSAERPKGSFSTLEIQRTEQGDSAMYLCASSPGQEPQHFGDGTRLSIL.